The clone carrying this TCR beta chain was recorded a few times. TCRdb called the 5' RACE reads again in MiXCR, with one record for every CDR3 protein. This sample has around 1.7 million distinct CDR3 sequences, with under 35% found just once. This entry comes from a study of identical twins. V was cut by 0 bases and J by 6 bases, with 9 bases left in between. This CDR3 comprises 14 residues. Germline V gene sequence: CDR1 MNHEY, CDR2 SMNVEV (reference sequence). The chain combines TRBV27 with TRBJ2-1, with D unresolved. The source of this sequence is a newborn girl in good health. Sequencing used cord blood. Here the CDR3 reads CASSLSWTVNEQFF. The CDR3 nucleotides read TGTGCCAGCAGTTTATCCTGGACGGTCAATGAGCAGTTCTTC.